The sequence of this T cell receptor beta chain was determined in a study of blood T cell repertoires in COVID-19. For this clone: An end of the junction does not agree with germline; a read error may underlie this.

CDR1 and CDR2 (germline): MNHEY, SVGAGI. This CDR3 spans 12 amino acids. The method was immunoSEQ multiplex PCR; TCRdb's version includes in-frame clones alone and lacks a portion of them. This sample has approximately 200,000 clones; roughly four fifths occur once, and the top ten carry about 1.3%. The sample consisted of PBMCs or T cells enriched from blood (not recorded which). The chain carries TRBV6-5 and TRBJ1-2; TRBD1 might be the D (6 bases). The receptor comes from a woman in her thirties or forties with acute COVID-19. The chain's CDR3 is CASRSTGKFVIF. The DNA of the CDR3 is TGTGCCAGCAGATCGACAGGAAAGTTCGTAATTTTC.